This TCR beta chain came from a study of CD8 T cells in Susac syndrome. Per the germline V gene, CDR1 is DFQATT and CDR2 is SNEGSKA (reference sequence). The CDR3 spans 14 residues. Trimming took 0 bases from V and 0 from J; bases not matched to a gene: 2. Random hexamers were used to reverse transcribe about 0.45 to 1 ug of RNA. TCRdb ran MiXCR on the immunoSEQ multiplex PCR reads and lists one entry per CDR3 protein. The table has some 300,000 distinct CDR3 sequences, approximately 85% seen once. TCR beta sequencing covered blood CD8+ and CD4+ T cells. Multiple sclerosis controls were treatment-naive patients with stable or active relapsing-remitting disease.

Sequenced sample: CD8+ T cells from PBMCs. This chain uses TRBV20-1 with TRBJ2-7; 7 bases match TRBD1. The source is a human donor with multiple sclerosis. The CDR3 protein is CSARDQGVSYEQYF. CDR3 nucleotide sequence: TGCAGTGCTAGAGATCAGGGGGTCTCCTACGAGCAGTACTTC.